The rows below give T cell receptor beta chains drawn from one sample of a study of CD8+CD57+ T cells in acquired aplastic anemia. TCRdb used MiXCR to reprocess the reads, holding one entry per CDR3 protein. The sample holds fewer than 150,000 distinct CDR3 sequences, 48% seen once. Sequencing used sorted CD4+, CD8+, or CD8+CD57+ T cells (not recorded which) from PBMCs. Receptor source: a human donor in good health, serving as a control. Both conserved end residues are part of each CDR3. The order of the fields is D gene, J gene, clone size, V gene, CDR3 DNA, CDR3 protein. The D gene is left open where the match is weak. Clone size is not always given. Where it is, it says once, few, many or a class for expanded clones.

D: .; J: TRBJ1-6; size: .; V: TRBV29-1; DNA: TGCAGCGTTGTAGAGGGTCAGGGGACCAATTCACCCCTCCACTTT; CDR3: CSVVEGQGTNSPLHF
D: .; J: TRBJ2-3; size: many; V: TRBV5-4; DNA: TGTGCCAGCAGCTTGGACACTAAAGGAGATACGCAGTATTTT; CDR3: CASSLDTKGDTQYF
D: .; J: TRBJ2-1; size: .; V: TRBV4-2; DNA: TGTGCCAGCAGCCAGGACCTGAGCTCCTACAATGAGCAGTTCTTC; CDR3: CASSQDLSSYNEQFF
D: .; J: TRBJ2-5; size: few; V: TRBV11-1; DNA: .; CDR3: CASICSASRGVQETQYF
D: .; J: TRBJ1-1; size: .; V: TRBV11-2; DNA: TGTGCCAGCAGACAATTTCCGGCGGGGGCTGGGGCCAACACTGAAGCTTTCTTT; CDR3: CASRQFPAGAGANTEAFF
D: .; J: TRBJ2-7; size: .; V: TRBV20-1; DNA: TGCAGTGCTAGATTTTGGGCGGGGCAGGCGTACGAGCAGTACTTC; CDR3: CSARFWAGQAYEQYF
D: TRBD1; J: TRBJ2-1; size: .; V: TRBV19; DNA: TGTGCCAGTAGTATCCTCACAGGGGGCAATGAGCAGTTCTTC; CDR3: CASSILTGGNEQFF
D: .; J: TRBJ1-5; size: many; V: TRBV15; DNA: TGTGCCACCAGCAGAGATCGGATTTGGGACCGCGGGAATCAGCCCCAGCATTTT; CDR3: CATSRDRIWDRGNQPQHF
D: .; J: TRBJ2-1; size: .; V: TRBV7-9; DNA: TGTGCCAGCAGCTTAGCGCCGGACAATGAGCAGTTCTTC; CDR3: CASSLAPDNEQFF
D: TRBD1; J: TRBJ1-1; size: .; V: TRBV19; DNA: TGTGCCAGTAGTATGCAGGGGGGGAGAGCTTTCTTT; CDR3: CASSMQGGRAFF
D: .; J: TRBJ2-7; size: .; V: TRBV10-3; DNA: TGTGCCATCAGGAACAGGGACATTTCCTACGAGCAGTACTTC; CDR3: CAIRNRDISYEQYF
D: TRBD2; J: TRBJ2-1; size: many; V: TRBV7-9; DNA: TGTGCCAGCAGCTTAGAGGGTAGCGGGGGTTACAATGAGCAGTTCTTC; CDR3: CASSLEGSGGYNEQFF
D: TRBD2; J: TRBJ2-1; size: .; V: TRBV20-1; DNA: TGCAGTGCTAGAGATTTGGATCTAGCGGGAGGGAGGGGTGGCAATGAGCAGTTCTTC; CDR3: CSARDLDLAGGRGGNEQFF
D: TRBD1; J: TRBJ1-2; size: few; V: TRBV10-3; DNA: TGTGCCATCCGATCATGGACGGACAGGGCGGGGTCCTATGGCTACACCTTC; CDR3: CAIRSWTDRAGSYGYTF
D: .; J: TRBJ1-2; size: many; V: TRBV9; DNA: TGTGCCAGCAAGCGGGGGGCTGGCTACACCTTC; CDR3: CASKRGAGYTF
D: .; J: TRBJ2-5; size: many; V: TRBV7-7; DNA: TGTGCCGTTCTTGGGGGGGCGGAGACCCAGTACTTC; CDR3: CAVLGGAETQYF
D: .; J: TRBJ1-2; size: many; V: TRBV18; DNA: TGTGCCAGCTCACCATCGGGACAAGATGGCTACACCTTC; CDR3: CASSPSGQDGYTF
D: TRBD1; J: TRBJ1-1; size: many; V: TRBV19; DNA: TGTGCCAGTACCACGGACAGGGGGCGAGCTTTCTTT; CDR3: CASTTDRGRAFF
D: .; J: TRBJ1-4; size: .; V: TRBV10-3; DNA: TGTGCCATCAGAGGGACCGGTATTGGTAATGAAAAACTGTTTTTT; CDR3: CAIRGTGIGNEKLFF
D: .; J: TRBJ1-2; size: few; V: TRBV20-1; DNA: TGCAGTGCTAGTACGGGGTCCTTAGAGGGCTACACCTTC; CDR3: CSASTGSLEGYTF
D: TRBD1; J: TRBJ1-2; size: few; V: TRBV10-3; DNA: TGTGCCATCAGTGACGGGACAGGGGGCGAGGGGGGTGGCTACACCTTC; CDR3: CAISDGTGGEGGGYTF
D: TRBD1; J: TRBJ1-2; size: .; V: TRBV29-1; DNA: TGCAGCGTTGAAGGTGCCGGGACAGGGGGTGGAGGAAACACCTTC; CDR3: CSVEGAGTGGGGNTF
D: TRBD1; J: TRBJ1-4; size: many; V: TRBV29-1; DNA: TGCAGCGTTATGGGGCAGGGGGGTGAAAAACTGTTTTTT; CDR3: CSVMGQGGEKLFF
D: .; J: TRBJ2-5; size: .; V: TRBV7-8; DNA: TGTGCCAGCAGGAAGCCCGGAGCGGGTTACCAAGAGACCCAGTACTTC; CDR3: CASRKPGAGYQETQYF
D: .; J: TRBJ2-5; size: few; V: TRBV2; DNA: TGTGCCAGCGGGGGGCGGTTAGAGACCCAGTACTTC; CDR3: CASGGRLETQYF
D: .; J: TRBJ1-6; size: medium-sized; V: TRBV7-9; DNA: TGTGCCAGCAGCTTAGCTGTGGGGGGTTCACCCCTCCACTTT; CDR3: CASSLAVGGSPLHF
D: .; J: TRBJ1-1; size: many; V: TRBV5-1; DNA: TGCGCCAGCAGCCAATCCGCCCCTACTGAAGCTTTCTTT; CDR3: CASSQSAPTEAFF
D: .; J: TRBJ2-1; size: many; V: TRBV12-3/TRBV12-4; DNA: TGTGCCAGCAGTCCCCTCGATGAGCAGTTCTTC; CDR3: CASSPLDEQFF
D: .; J: TRBJ2-3; size: many; V: TRBV20-1; DNA: TGCAGTGCAATCAAGCGGGATACGCAGTATTTT; CDR3: CSAIKRDTQYF
D: .; J: TRBJ1-2; size: many; V: TRBV18; DNA: TGTGCCAGCTCACCACGGGGGAACTATGGCTACACCTTC; CDR3: CASSPRGNYGYTF
D: .; J: TRBJ2-7; size: .; V: TRBV29-1; DNA: TGCAGCGTTGACCCCTGGGGGACCCACGAGCAGTACTTC; CDR3: CSVDPWGTHEQYF
D: .; J: TRBJ2-7; size: .; V: TRBV29-1; DNA: TGCAGCGTTGGGCCGGGGGGCCACGAGCAGTACTTC; CDR3: CSVGPGGHEQYF
D: .; J: TRBJ1-1; size: .; V: TRBV15; DNA: TGTGCCACCAGCAGAGCCGGGATGGGCACTGAAGCTTTCTTT; CDR3: CATSRAGMGTEAFF
D: TRBD1; J: TRBJ1-1; size: .; V: TRBV29-1; DNA: TGCAGCGCACTACAGGGGGCGGGCACTGAAGCTTTCTTT; CDR3: CSALQGAGTEAFF
D: TRBD1; J: TRBJ2-7; size: few; V: TRBV25-1; DNA: TGTGCCAGCAGCCCGGGACAGGGGATTCACTACGAGCAGTACTTC; CDR3: CASSPGQGIHYEQYF
D: .; J: TRBJ1-1; size: many; V: TRBV7-6; DNA: TGTGCCAGCAGCTTAGGTTTGGCGAACACTGAAGCTTTCTTT; CDR3: CASSLGLANTEAFF
D: .; J: TRBJ1-4; size: .; V: TRBV10-3; DNA: TGTGCCATCAGTGAGGCAGTTAATGAAAAACTGTTTTTT; CDR3: CAISEAVNEKLFF
D: TRBD2; J: TRBJ2-5; size: .; V: TRBV7-7; DNA: TGTGCTAGTGTGCCCGGGACGGGAGGATGGGAGACCCAGTACTTC; CDR3: CASVPGTGGWETQYF
D: .; J: TRBJ2-5; size: .; V: TRBV24-1; DNA: TGTGCCACCGGCAGGACCCAGTACTTC; CDR3: CATGRTQYF
D: TRBD1; J: TRBJ1-1; size: few; V: TRBV5-1; DNA: TGCGCCAGCAGCTCGAGGACAGGGTTCAACACTGAAGCTTTCTTT; CDR3: CASSSRTGFNTEAFF
D: TRBD1; J: TRBJ2-2; size: once; V: TRBV19; DNA: TGTGCCATTCAGGGGGTTGGAGACACCGGGGAGCTGTTTTTT; CDR3: CAIQGVGDTGELFF
D: .; J: TRBJ2-7; size: .; V: TRBV29-1; DNA: TGCAGCGTTGGATCCCACCCGGGCGAGCAGTACTTC; CDR3: CSVGSHPGEQYF
D: .; J: TRBJ1-1; size: many; V: TRBV11-1; DNA: TGTGCCAGCAGCTTAAGATACGACCGGGCCTTCCCCAGGACTGAAGCTTTCTTT; CDR3: CASSLRYDRAFPRTEAFF
D: .; J: TRBJ2-5; size: many; V: TRBV5-8; DNA: TGTGCCAGCAGCCGCGGCGACGGCCAAGAGACCCAGTACTTC; CDR3: CASSRGDGQETQYF
D: .; J: TRBJ1-2; size: .; V: TRBV7-9; DNA: TGTGCCAGCAGCCAGCCCCCCTTC; CDR3: CASSQPPF
D: .; J: TRBJ2-1; size: once; V: TRBV5-1; DNA: TGCGCCAGCAGCTTAGGCACGGGGGCAGGTGAGCAGTTCTTC; CDR3: CASSLGTGAGEQFF
D: TRBD2; J: TRBJ2-3; size: .; V: TRBV19; DNA: TGTGCCAGTAGTATCCTGGCTAGCGGGGAAGATACGCAGTATTTT; CDR3: CASSILASGEDTQYF
D: .; J: TRBJ2-3; size: .; V: TRBV10-3; DNA: TGTGCCATCAGTGTTATGACTACCACAGATACGCAGTATTTT; CDR3: CAISVMTTTDTQYF
D: .; J: TRBJ2-3; size: many; V: TRBV7-3; DNA: TGTGCCAGCAGCGGGGCGGTAAGCACTAGTCCCGATACGCAGTATTTT; CDR3: CASSGAVSTSPDTQYF
D: .; J: TRBJ1-1; size: .; V: TRBV7-9; DNA: TGTGCCAGCAGCCCACAGGGTAGTACTGAAGCTTTCTTT; CDR3: CASSPQGSTEAFF
D: .; J: TRBJ1-2; size: many; V: TRBV18; DNA: TGTGCCAGCTCACCGTCCGGAGGGACCTATGGCTACACCTTC; CDR3: CASSPSGGTYGYTF
D: .; J: TRBJ2-7; size: .; V: TRBV5-6; DNA: TGTGCCAGCAGAAGCCCGGGGACCACCTACGAGCAGTACTTC; CDR3: CASRSPGTTYEQYF
D: TRBD1; J: TRBJ2-6; size: many; V: TRBV20-1; DNA: TGCAGTGCTAACCAGCGGACAGGAAGCTCTGGGGCCAACGTCCTGACTTTC; CDR3: CSANQRTGSSGANVLTF
D: .; J: TRBJ2-7; size: .; V: TRBV6-5; DNA: TGTGCCAGCAGTTACGGAAGGGAAGGCGAGCAGTACTTC; CDR3: CASSYGREGEQYF
D: TRBD1; J: TRBJ2-1; size: .; V: TRBV19; DNA: TGTGCCAGTAGTCACCTGGGACAGGGCAATGAGCAGTTCTTC; CDR3: CASSHLGQGNEQFF
D: TRBD1; J: TRBJ2-5; size: .; V: TRBV5-1; DNA: TGCGCCAGCAGCTTGAGGGGGCGGCAAGAGACCCAGTACTTC; CDR3: CASSLRGRQETQYF
D: TRBD2; J: TRBJ2-7; size: many; V: TRBV15; DNA: TGTGCCACCAGCAGAGATCTCGGGGGGGCCGACGAGCAGTACTTC; CDR3: CATSRDLGGADEQYF
D: .; J: TRBJ1-1; size: many; V: TRBV27; DNA: TGTGCCAGCAGTATAGATACAGGGAACACTGAAGCTTTCTTT; CDR3: CASSIDTGNTEAFF
D: .; J: TRBJ2-1; size: .; V: TRBV19; DNA: TGTGCCACCTCGGACAGCCAAATCTCCTACAATGAGCAGTTCTTC; CDR3: CATSDSQISYNEQFF